This TCR beta chain derives from a study of blood T cell repertoires in COVID-19. About the research overall: Specimens from acute and convalescent COVID-19 originated in the United States, Italy and Spain. PBMCs, B-cell-depleted T cells, or T cells were the source of the cDNA or gDNA that made up the material.

Authors' analysis steps: Amplification from reference gene primers served as the basis for estimated nucleated cell counts. Libraries were prepared by immunoSEQ multiplex PCR; TCRdb keeps only in-frame clonotypes and omits some of them. The D gene and trimming were derived from the DNA, and the V and J assignments and clone size from that table. The top ten hold under 3% of the sample, which has around 350,000 clones, around nine tenths seen once. The CDR3 has 14 residues. Per germline, CDR1 LNHDA and CDR2 SQIVND (reference sequence). Trimming pared 5 bases from V and 8 bases from J, leaving 16 bases between.

The receptor comes from a human donor in a cohort sampled during active COVID-19. The chain joins TRBV19 to TRBJ2-1, with TRBD2 as a possible D gene (6 bases). The sequenced material came from peripheral blood. The CDR3 nucleotides are TGTGCCAGTAGTCCCCGACTAGGAAGCCATGAGCAGTTCTTC. Amino acids: CASSPRLGSHEQFF.